Each of the 21 T cell receptor beta chains below was sequenced from the same sample in a study of T cell responses to AZD1222 COVID-19 vaccine. Assay used: immunoSEQ multiplex PCR; TCRdb lists only in-frame clones, some missing. The sample consists of about 63,000 clones, approximately 83% of them appearing once. Source: peripheral blood, taken on day 0 of AZD1222 vaccination. The receptors come from an adult in good health.

V usage is TRBV6-5 and J usage is TRBJ1-3, with D unresolved. V was shortened by 10 bases and J by 6 bases, with 13 bases between the two germline ends. The CDR3 loop spans 12 amino acids. In germline, CDR1 is MNHEY, CDR2 SVGAGI. Here the CDR3 DNA reads TGTGCCACCGCGAGCGGAGAAAACACCATATATTTT. Encoded protein: CATASGENTIYF.

The chain links TRBV7-8 to TRBJ1-2; TRBD1 might be the D (6 bases). The V end was cut by 3 bases, the J end by 8 bases, with 16 bases between. The CDR3 extends over 14 amino acids. Germline V gives CDR1 SGHVS, CDR2 FQNEAQ. The CDR3 region has the DNA TGTGCCAGCAGCTTTAGACAGGACAAATGGGGCTACACCTTC. Translating gives CASSFRQDKWGYTF.

The gene calls are TRBV30 and TRBJ1-1, with D perhaps TRBD1 (5 bases). Trimming stripped 0 bases from V and 10 bases from J, with 15 bases between. Per germline, CDR1 GTSNPN and CDR2 SVGIG (reference sequence). CDR3 length: 13 residues. CDR3 sequence: CAWSVLGLGGAFF. The DNA of the CDR3 is TGTGCCTGGAGTGTACTAGGTCTGGGGGGAGCTTTCTTT.

The chain couples TRBV6-5 to TRBJ2-2; D possibly uses TRBD1 or TRBD2 (6 bases each). Trimming shortened V by 4 bases and J by 5 bases, and 14 bases separated the two germline ends. Germline assignment: CDR1 MNHEY and CDR2 SVGAGI. CDR3 length equals 15 residues. The CDR3 protein is CASSLQGGWTGELFF. CDR3 DNA sequence: TGTGCCAGCAGTTTACAAGGGGGGTGGACCGGGGAGCTGTTTTTT.

V and J are TRBV7-8 and TRBJ2-6, with D unclear. This CDR3 is 15 amino acids long. Germline V gives CDR1 SGHVS, CDR2 FQNEAQ. V was cut by 2 bases and J by 3 bases, with 8 bases left in between. In DNA form, the CDR3 reads TGTGCCAGCAGCTTAAACGGGCTTGGGGCCAACGTCCTGACTTTC. This encodes CASSLNGLGANVLTF.

This chain uses TRBV29-1 with TRBJ1-1, with D maybe TRBD1 (6 bases). This CDR3 contains 13 residues. V was cut by 4 bases and J by 3 bases, with 12 bases left in between. Germline CDR1 SQVTM, CDR2 ANQGSEA. In DNA, the CDR3 is TGCAGCGTTGTTTACAGGGCTTACACTGAAGCTTTCTTT. Translating gives CSVVYRAYTEAFF.

This chain joins TRBV9 and TRBJ1-1; no definite D call. Germline V gene sequence: CDR1 SGDLS, CDR2 YYNGEE. Trimming left V 3 bases short and J 7 bases short, with 13 bases between. This CDR3 comprises 13 residues. In DNA, the CDR3 is TGTGCCAGCAGCGCCGAGGGTTGGGATGAAGCTTTCTTT. Translation: CASSAEGWDEAFF.

The chain carries TRBV19 and TRBJ1-2; TRBD1 matches at 10 bases. The CDR3 spans 15 residues. Germline V gene sequence: CDR1 LNHDA, CDR2 SQIVND (reference sequence). The V gene end was trimmed by 5 bases and the J gene end by 4 bases; junction bases not matched to a gene: 7. This CDR3 reads CASSPSGTGAYGYTF. In DNA, the CDR3 is TGTGCCAGTAGTCCGTCCGGGACAGGGGCCTATGGCTACACCTTC.

V gene TRBV5-4 combines with J gene TRBJ1-1; maybe TRBD1 (5 bases). This CDR3 contains 15 residues. Deletions cut 0 bases from V and 4 bases from J, with 13 bases between. CDR1 is SGHNT, CDR2 YYREEE, per germline (reference sequence). The CDR3 sequence is CASSLVAGLGTEAFF. DNA for the CDR3: TGTGCCAGCAGCTTGGTTGCAGGGCTGGGCACTGAAGCTTTCTTT.

This clone was observed a few times. V gene TRBV18 combines with J gene TRBJ1-2; the D is unclear. With 2 bases removed from V and 4 bases from J, the gap between germline ends came to 14 bases. The CDR3 length is 15 residues. CDR1 is KGHSH and CDR2 is LQKENI in the germline V gene. Written as DNA, the CDR3 is TGTGCCAGCTCACCAGTCCACTCCGCCGGCTATGGCTACACCTTC. It specifies CASSPVHSAGYGYTF.

The chain combines TRBV14 with TRBJ1-6, with D perhaps TRBD1 (6 bases). The germline V gene encodes CDR1 SGHDN and CDR2 FVKESK. The length of the CDR3 is 18 residues. Trimming took 5 bases from V and 7 from J, leaving 24 bases between them. The DNA for the CDR3 is TGTGCCAGCAGCTCGCACTACCAACAGGGATATTCGAATTCACCCCTCCACTTT. Its translation is CASSSHYQQGYSNSPLHF.

The rearrangement joins TRBV11-3 to TRBJ2-1; perhaps TRBD1 as D (6 bases). Germline assignment: CDR1 SGHNT and CDR2 YENEEA. Trimming shortened V by 4 bases and J by 4 bases, and 11 bases separated the two germline ends. This CDR3 spans 14 amino acids. CDR3 protein: CASSSRTGYNEQFF. The CDR3, as DNA: TGTGCCAGCAGCTCCCGCACAGGGTACAATGAGCAGTTCTTC.

J is TRBJ1-5 and V is TRBV6-1, with a possible D match to TRBD1 (5 bases). CDR1 is MNHNS, CDR2 SASEGT, per germline. With 1 base removed from V and 6 bases from J, the gap between germline ends came to 10 bases. This CDR3 has 14 amino acids. The CDR3 loop is CASSEDGARQPQHF. CDR3 DNA: TGTGCCAGCAGTGAAGACGGGGCGCGTCAGCCCCAGCATTTT.

The chain joins TRBV19 to TRBJ1-1; 8 nucleotides line up with TRBD1. V was clipped by 6 bases and J by 5 bases; unmatched bases: 5. The CDR3 length is 13 residues. Germline CDR1 LNHDA, CDR2 SQIVND (reference sequence). CDR3 region: CASRDREGTEAFF. CDR3 coding DNA: TGTGCCAGTAGGGACAGGGAAGGGACTGAAGCTTTCTTT.

This chain links TRBV6-1 with TRBJ2-1, with 9 bases lining up with TRBD2. The CDR3 runs 16 residues. The germline CDR1 and CDR2 sequences are MNHNS and SASEGT. J was trimmed by 9 bases and V by 2 bases; bases with no gene match: 11. CDR3 nucleotide sequence: TGTGCCAGCAGTGAACCGGTGAGCGGGGGGTTGAGTGAGCAGTTCTTC. Translated: CASSEPVSGGLSEQFF.

V and J are TRBV25-1 and TRBJ1-5, with a possible D match to TRBD1 (6 bases). V lost 8 bases and J lost 6, with 14 bases in between. The CDR3 contains 13 residues. Germline V gives CDR1 MGHDK, CDR2 SYGVNS. The CDR3 nucleotides read TGTGCCAGCGGGGGGGGCGGCAGTCAGCCCCAGCATTTT. Amino acid sequence: CASGGGGSQPQHF.

The V call is TRBV5-1, the J call TRBJ1-1; D is possibly TRBD1 (6 bases). This CDR3 contains 15 residues. Germline loops: CDR1 SGHRS, CDR2 YFSETQ. Trimming took off 6 bases at V and 0 bases at J, with 15 bases between the two ends. The CDR3 DNA follows: TGCGCCAGCACAAGGGGGTTCCCTATGAACACTGAAGCTTTCTTT. Residues: CASTRGFPMNTEAFF.

This sequence joins TRBV27 and TRBJ1-4; D is unresolved. CDR3 length: 15 amino acids. Between the trimmed V and J ends, which lost 0 bases and 4 bases, there was a span of 9 bases. CDR1 is MNHEY and CDR2 is SMNVEV in the germline V gene (reference sequence). CDR3 loop: CASSLSSGLNEKLFF. The CDR3, as DNA: TGTGCCAGCAGTTTATCGTCCGGCCTTAATGAAAAACTGTTTTTT.

The CDR3 nucleotides are TGTGCCAGCAGCCAGAGCTACGAGCAGTACTTC. It encodes CASSQSYEQYF. The chain is built from TRBV3-1 (or the pseudogene TRBV3-2) and TRBJ2-7; D remains unclear. Germline-derived CDR1 and CDR2 are LGHDT and YNNKEL (reference sequence). The germline V and J ends were trimmed by 3 bases and 3 bases, with 3 bases remaining between them. CDR3 size: 11 residues.

The rearrangement links TRBV7-9 to TRBJ1-2; D is uncertain. Germline CDR1 SEHNR, CDR2 FQNEAQ (reference sequence). Trimming removed 7 bases at V and 2 bases at J, with 5 bases between. The CDR3 extends over 11 amino acids. CDR3 DNA: TGTGCCAGCAACGAGAACTATGGCTACACCTTC. Protein sequence: CASNENYGYTF.

V usage is TRBV19 and J usage is TRBJ2-7, with 8 positions matching TRBD1. J gave up 5 bases and V 3 bases, and 6 bases lay outside the gene matches. Germline V gene data show CDR1 as LNHDA and CDR2 as SQIVND (reference sequence). This CDR3 is 14 amino acids long. This CDR3 is CASSMDREVNEQYF. The CDR3 bases are TGTGCCAGTAGTATGGACAGGGAGGTCAACGAGCAGTACTTC.